This T cell receptor (beta chain) is from a study of shared clonotypes between healthy human individuals. Assay: immunoSEQ multiplex PCR; the TCRdb copy retains only in-frame clones and omits some. The table records about 680,000 clones, about three quarters of them present only once. As concerns this clone: Its specificity is not known.

The CDR3 sequence is 20 residues long. The healthy adult donors were HIV-negative and reported no recent acute infections or vaccinations. Study-wide results and caveats: When naive CD4 clonotypes were compared across a few donors, approximately 4.9% were shared. Read depth was anticipated to influence clonotype sharing among donors.

Sequenced material: memory CD4+ T cells sorted from blood. The subset here: CD45RA-negative fraction. The receptor comes from a woman aged 25 to 39 in good health. V gene TRBV1 combines with J gene TRBJ2-5; the table's D call, TRBD2, was not checked against the DNA. TRBV1 is an annotated pseudogene. Here the CDR3 DNA reads TGCACCAGCAGCCAAGAAGGATGTTTTAGTGGACTAGTTGGTCGAGAGACCCAGTACTTC. Residues: CTSSQEGCFSGLVGRETQYF.